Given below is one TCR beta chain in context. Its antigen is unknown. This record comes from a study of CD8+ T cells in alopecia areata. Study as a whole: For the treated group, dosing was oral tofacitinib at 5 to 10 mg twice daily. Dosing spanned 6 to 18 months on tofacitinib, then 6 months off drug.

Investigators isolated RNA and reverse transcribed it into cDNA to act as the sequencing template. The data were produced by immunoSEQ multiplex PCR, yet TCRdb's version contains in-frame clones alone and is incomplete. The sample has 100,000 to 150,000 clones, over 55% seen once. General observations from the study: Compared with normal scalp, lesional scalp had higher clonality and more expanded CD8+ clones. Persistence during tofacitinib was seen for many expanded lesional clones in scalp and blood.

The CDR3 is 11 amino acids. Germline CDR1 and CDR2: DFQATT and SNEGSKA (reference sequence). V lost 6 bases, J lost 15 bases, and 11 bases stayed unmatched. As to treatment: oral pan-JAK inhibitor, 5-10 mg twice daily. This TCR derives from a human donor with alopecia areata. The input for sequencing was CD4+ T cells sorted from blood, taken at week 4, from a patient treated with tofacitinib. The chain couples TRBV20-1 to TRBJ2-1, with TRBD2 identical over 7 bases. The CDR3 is CSAAGRRERFF. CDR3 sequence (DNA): TGCAGTGCCGCCGGGCGGCGGGAGAGGTTCTTC.